Shown below are 15 T cell receptor beta chains from a single sample sequenced in a study of esophageal squamous cell carcinoma under preoperative chemotherapy. TCRdb re-called the PCR reads through MiXCR, storing one row per CDR3 protein. The sample shows some 11,000 distinct CDR3 sequences, roughly 65% of them seen only once. Time point described: after preoperative PTX-NDP chemotherapy. The specimen was collected from a patient given preoperative chemotherapy. The receptors here all came from a human donor with esophageal squamous cell carcinoma. The donor label of this sample is uncertain.

As for this clonotype: The junction departs from germline at one end; a sequencing error may be responsible. The chain uses TRBV6-4 and TRBJ2-1; D ambiguous. This CDR3 region has 15 residues. In germline, CDR1 is MRHNA, CDR2 SNTAGT. CDR3 sequence: CASGDNVVPGDEQFF. CDR3 coding DNA: TGTGCCAGCGGTGATAACGTTGTACCCGGAGATGAGCAGTTCTTT.

The V and J genes are TRBV6-1 and TRBJ1-2; D is unclear. Germline CDR1 and CDR2: MNHNS and SASEGT. There are 13 residues in the CDR3. V gave up 2 bases and J gave up 4 bases, with 8 bases separating them. CDR3 nucleotides: TGTGCCAGCAGTGAACAGTATAGCTATGGCTACACCTTC. Amino acid sequence: CASSEQYSYGYTF.

The chain links TRBV9 to TRBJ2-1, with 8 bases aligning to TRBD2. The CDR3 contains 16 residues. Per the germline V gene, CDR1 is SGDLS and CDR2 is YYNGEE. After removal of 2 bases from V and 6 bases from J, the junction contained 10 bases not matched to a gene. The CDR3 sequence: CASSVGSGTLVNEQFF. The CDR3, as DNA: TGTGCCAGCAGCGTGGGTAGCGGGACCTTAGTCAATGAGCAGTTCTTC. Variable domain in full (rest from reference TRBV9 and TRBJ2-1): DSGVTQTPKHLITATGQRVTLRCSPRSGDLSVYWYQQSLDQGLQFLIQYYNGEERAKGNILERFSAQQFPDLHSELNLSSLELGDSALYFCASSVGSGTLVNEQFFGPGTRLTVL.

The chain carries TRBV6-1 and TRBJ2-3; D not certain. V was trimmed by 4 bases and J by 2 bases, leaving 16 bases between them. From germline, CDR1 is MNHNS and CDR2 SASEGT. This CDR3 is built from 16 residues. CDR3 in amino acids: CASSVFFPAATDTQYF. As DNA, the CDR3 is TGTGCCAGCAGTGTGTTTTTCCCCGCGGCCACAGATACGCAGTATTTT.

The V call is TRBV6-5, the J call TRBJ1-2; possible D gene TRBD1, 5 bases. Per the germline V gene, CDR1 is MNHEY and CDR2 is SVGAGI. V shed 4 bases and J shed 0 bases, with 18 bases lying between them. The CDR3 loop spans 17 amino acids. DNA for the CDR3: TGTGCCAGCAGTTCCACCTTCACAGGACCTGCTAACTATGGCTACACCTTC. Protein: CASSSTFTGPANYGYTF.

To note about this clonotype: The junction shows a germline mismatch at one end, possibly a read error. The chain joins TRBV6-5 to TRBJ2-3; either TRBD1 or TRBD2 may supply D (5 bases each). Looked up from germline, CDR1 is MNHEY and CDR2 is SVGAGI. The CDR3 runs 14 residues. CDR3: CASSYSEGSAEQFF. The CDR3, as DNA: TGTGCCAGCAGTTACTCCGAGGGGTCTGCGGAGCAGTTCTTT.

CDR3 region: CASSVEGLNTDTQYF. Here the CDR3 DNA reads TGTGCCAGCAGCGTAGAGGGACTAAACACAGATACGCAGTATTTT. The rearrangement uses TRBV9 and TRBJ2-3, with 7 bases matching TRBD2. V lost 0 bases to trimming and J lost 2 bases; unmatched junction nucleotides: 3. This CDR3 contains 15 residues. Germline V gene lookup returns CDR1 SGDLS and CDR2 YYNGEE.

In regard to this clonotype: At one end, the junction sequence differs from germline, possibly due to a read error. J is TRBJ2-3 and V is TRBV6-1, with D unclear. The germline V gene has CDR1 MNHNS and CDR2 SASEGT. The CDR3 runs 15 residues. Here the CDR3 reads CASRPEAGVSDAQYF. Written as DNA, the CDR3 is TGTGCCAGCAGGCCCGAAGCTGGGGTCTCCGATGCGCAGTACTTT.

The chain has TRBV6-1 and TRBJ2-4; D may be TRBD2 (6 bases). The DNA end favors TRBJ2-3, so the J call may be wrong. The CDR3 sequence is 13 residues long. CDR1 is MNHNS and CDR2 is SASEGT in the germline V gene. The CDR3 bases are TGTGCCAGGGGTGTGTGGGCGGGGAACACTCAGTATTTT. Amino acid sequence: CARGVWAGNTQYF.

The genes are TRBV7-2 and TRBJ2-3; D might be TRBD1 (7 bases). Trimming left V 8 bases short and J 9 bases short, with 27 bases between. Germline V gene sequence: CDR1 SGHTA, CDR2 FQGNSA. The CDR3 is 16 amino acids. This CDR3 reads CASGGGGGGDQETQYF. CDR3 bases: TGTGCCAGCGGGGGAGGAGGGGGCGGAGACCAAGAGACGCAGTATTTT.

This clonotype turned up a few times. No conserved phenylalanine or tryptophan is present at the end of the CDR3, so a read error is the likely explanation. The limits of the CDR3 on the DNA are not certain, so only TCRdb's listed CDR3 is given. The chain combines TRBV15 with TRBJ2-5. The CDR3 sequence runs 8 residues, both termini included. Germline CDR1 is LNHNV and CDR2 is YYDKDF (reference sequence). This CDR3 reads CPPAKQQL.

By share, this clonotype counts as medium-sized. The V and J genes are TRBV6-1 and TRBJ2-1; D unclear. The CDR3 runs 15 residues. V lost 6 bases and J 1 base, leaving 13 bases between the germline ends. CDR1 and CDR2 from the germline V gene are MNHNS and SASEGT. CDR3 amino acids: CASSSSFGSYNEQFF. Here the CDR3 DNA reads TGTGCCAGCAGCTCCAGTTTTGGGTCCTACAATGAGCAGTTCTTC.

This clonotype was counted a single time. An end of the junction differs from the germline gene, which may be a read error. This chain links TRBV6-1 with TRBJ2-2; TRBD1 might be the D (6 bases). CDR3 size: 16 residues. Germline loops: CDR1 MNHNS, CDR2 SASEGT. This chain's CDR3 is CASSRPGQPNTRELFF. CDR3 coding DNA: TGTGCCAGCAGTCGTCCGGGACAACCGAACACCCGGGAGCTGTTTTTT.

This clonotype was detected ten times or more. The chain employs TRBV7-2 and TRBJ2-1; TRBD1 might be the D (7 bases). The closer fit of TRBJ2-7 to the DNA end suggests the J call may be wrong. Per the germline V gene, CDR1 is SGHTA and CDR2 is FQGNSA. This CDR3 comprises 15 residues. CDR3 sequence reads: CASSSTGWERAEQYF. DNA for the CDR3: TGTGCCAGCAGCTCGACAGGGTGGGAGCGGGCCGAGCAGTACTTC.

In this sample, this clonotype turned up once. The CDR3 DNA follows: TGTGCCAGCAGCTTGAGGGACAGAGACTATGGCTACACCTTC. Its translation: CASSLRDRDYGYTF. The rearrangement joins TRBV7-2 to TRBJ1-2; 7 bases agree with TRBD1. The CDR3 covers 14 residues. V was pared by 3 bases and J by 3 bases, with 4 bases of the junction left unmatched. Germline V CDR1 and CDR2: SGHTA, FQGNSA.